One sample yielded the 3 T cell receptor beta chains listed below, sequenced in a study of T-cell reconstitution after alpha-beta-depleted transplantation in children. TCRbeta library construction was performed incorporating unique molecular identifiers. TCRdb reprocessed the PCR reads via MiXCR and lists one record per CDR3 protein. The table lists roughly 45,000 distinct CDR3 sequences, about 9.3% of them singletons. The sequencing here drew on PBMCs, mostly from graft donor cells, taken 60 days after TCRalphabeta/CD19-depleted stem cell transplant. The source is a male patient between 2 and 9 years old who had a stem cell transplant for chronic granulomatous disease, so the T cells may come from the graft donor.

The chain combines TRBV10-2 with TRBJ1-2; 8 bases fit TRBD1. Germline loops: CDR1 WSHSY, CDR2 SAAADI. The CDR3 consists of 14 residues. J gave up 1 base and V 8 bases, and 6 bases lay outside the gene matches. CDR3 coding DNA: TGCGCCAGCCGGACGGGACAGGTTAACTATGGCTACACCTTC. This codes for CASRTGQVNYGYTF.

The sample holds many counts of this clonotype. This chain joins TRBV20-1 and TRBJ2-1, with D hard to call. The CDR3 runs to 11 residues. The V and J ends lost 7 bases and 5 bases respectively, with 9 bases between them. Germline CDR1 and CDR2: DFQATT and SNEGSKA (reference sequence). The CDR3 loop is CSVDTNNEQFF. CDR3 nucleotides: TGCAGTGTCGATACAAACAATGAGCAGTTCTTC.

This clonotype was picked up a small number of times. The rearrangement uses TRBV7-9 and TRBJ2-7, with TRBD2 matching over 13 bases. V was pared by 3 bases and J by 3 bases, with 8 bases of the junction left unmatched. Germline lookup yields CDR1 SEHNR and CDR2 FQNEAQ (reference sequence). CDR3 size: 17 residues. Here the CDR3 DNA reads TGTGCCAGCAGCTTCGGGACTAGCGGGACTTCTGTCTACGAGCAGTACTTC. It specifies CASSFGTSGTSVYEQYF.